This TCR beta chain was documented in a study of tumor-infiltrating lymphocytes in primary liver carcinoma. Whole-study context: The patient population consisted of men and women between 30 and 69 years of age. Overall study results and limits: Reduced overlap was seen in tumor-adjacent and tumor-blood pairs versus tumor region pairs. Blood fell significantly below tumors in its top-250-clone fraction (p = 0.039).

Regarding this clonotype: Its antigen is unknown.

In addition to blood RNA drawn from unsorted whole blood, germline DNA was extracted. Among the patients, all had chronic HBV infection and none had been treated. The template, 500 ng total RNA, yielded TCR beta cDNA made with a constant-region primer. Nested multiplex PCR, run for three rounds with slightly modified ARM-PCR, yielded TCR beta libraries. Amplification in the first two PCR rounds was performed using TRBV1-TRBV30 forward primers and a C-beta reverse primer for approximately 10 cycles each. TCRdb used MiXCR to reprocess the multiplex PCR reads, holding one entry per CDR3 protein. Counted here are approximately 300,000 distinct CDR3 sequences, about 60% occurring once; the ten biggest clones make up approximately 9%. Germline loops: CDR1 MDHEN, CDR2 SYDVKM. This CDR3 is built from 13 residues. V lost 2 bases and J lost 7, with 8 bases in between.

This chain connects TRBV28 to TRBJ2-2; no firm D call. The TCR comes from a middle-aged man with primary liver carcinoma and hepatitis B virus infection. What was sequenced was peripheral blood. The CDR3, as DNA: TGTGCCAGCAGTTTAAATTTGGGCGGGGAGCTGTTTTTT. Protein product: CASSLNLGGELFF.